The 20 T cell receptor beta chains below come from one sample, sequenced in a study of blood T cell repertoires in COVID-19. This table comes from immunoSEQ multiplex PCR, and its TCRdb copy is limited to in-frame clones, with some not included. Here the sample spans roughly 88,000 clones, roughly 80% being singletons. What was sequenced was peripheral blood. Receptors were obtained from a woman older than 75 with active or convalescent COVID-19.

The CDR3 is CASSVDSAGGLETQYF. The CDR3 DNA is TGTGCCAGCAGCGTAGATTCAGCGGGGGGCCTAGAGACCCAGTACTTC. The chain employs TRBV9 and TRBJ2-5, with 9 bases identical to TRBD2. From germline, CDR1 is SGDLS and CDR2 YYNGEE. The CDR3 has 16 residues. V lost 0 bases to trimming and J lost 4 bases; unmatched junction nucleotides: 7.

This clone was counted between two and nine times. The chain employs TRBV4-1 and TRBJ1-1; D is unresolved. The CDR3 runs 13 residues. In germline, CDR1 is MGHRA, CDR2 YSYEKL. V shed 4 bases and J shed 1 base, with 7 bases lying between them. In DNA, the CDR3 is TGCGCCAGCAGCCCCCGCGGGAACACTGAAGCTTTCTTT. Residues: CASSPRGNTEAFF.

The chain joins TRBV4-3 to TRBJ1-1; weak D call: TRBD1 (5 bases). The V and J ends lost 1 base and 0 bases respectively, with 9 bases between them. The CDR3 runs 15 residues. Germline V lookup: CDR1 LGHNA, CDR2 YSLEER. The CDR3 DNA reads TGCGCCAGCAGCCAAGTTGGACATTTGAACACTGAAGCTTTCTTT. Amino acids: CASSQVGHLNTEAFF.

This rearrangement joins TRBV27 to TRBJ2-3, with 8 bases matching TRBD2. The CDR3 runs to 17 residues. Germline V gives CDR1 MNHEY, CDR2 SMNVEV (reference sequence). Losses at the gene ends were 4 bases for V and 8 bases for J; bases not matched to a gene: 17. The DNA of the CDR3 is TGTGCCAGCAGTTCTATAGCGCAGGGACTAGGTATTGGTACGCAGTATTTT. As protein: CASSSIAQGLGIGTQYF.

The V and J genes are TRBV21-1 and TRBJ1-1; the D call TRBD1 from the table was never checked on the DNA. TRBV21-1 is a pseudogene segment. This CDR3 has 18 residues. The CDR3 sequence: CASSKALGTGDDNTEAFF. Here the CDR3 DNA reads TGTGCCAGCAGCAAAGCTCTAGGGACAGGGGACGACAACACTGAAGCTTTCTTT.

Here the CDR3 DNA reads TGTGCCAGCAGTGGGGAACTAGCGGGAGCCTACAATGAGCAGTTCTTC. Its translation is CASSGELAGAYNEQFF. The V gene is TRBV6-1, the J gene TRBJ2-1; 11 nucleotides line up with TRBD2. The V gene end was trimmed by 4 bases and the J gene end by 2 bases; junction bases not matched to a gene: 4. Germline CDR1 and CDR2: MNHNS and SASEGT. The CDR3 runs 16 residues.

The V call is TRBV11-3, the J call TRBJ2-3, with D uncertain. The CDR3 consists of 16 residues. V lost 4 bases to trimming and J lost 0 bases, with 14 bases between them. Germline CDR1 is SGHNT and CDR2 is YENEEA. CDR3 loop: CASSSSAAPSTDTQYF. The CDR3, as DNA: TGTGCCAGCAGCTCGAGTGCCGCCCCTAGCACAGATACGCAGTATTTT.

This clone has just a few counts. This rearrangement joins TRBV3-1 (or the pseudogene TRBV3-2) to TRBJ1-6; D is ambiguous. The length of the CDR3 is 14 residues. Per germline, CDR1 LGHDT and CDR2 YNNKEL (reference sequence). The ends were cut back, 0 bases at V and 6 bases at J, with 6 bases in the middle. The CDR3 DNA follows: TGTGCCAGCAGCCAAGAGCTCGGTAATTCACCCCTCCACTTT. This sequence encodes CASSQELGNSPLHF.

The chain uses TRBV9 and TRBJ1-2, with D possibly matching TRBD1 (5 bases). Germline V lookup: CDR1 SGDLS, CDR2 YYNGEE. There are 16 residues in the CDR3. The germline V and J ends were trimmed by 3 bases and 5 bases, with 20 bases remaining between them. The CDR3 is CASSGPQPGTQYGYTF. The CDR3 nucleotides are TGTGCCAGCAGCGGTCCCCAACCCGGGACTCAATATGGCTACACCTTC.

The gene calls are TRBV4-3 and TRBJ1-2; D might be TRBD1 (6 bases). Per germline, CDR1 LGHNA and CDR2 YSLEER. The CDR3 spans 14 residues. Trimming stripped 0 bases from V and 8 bases from J, with 13 bases between. This chain's CDR3 is CASSQDVGARGYTF. In DNA, the CDR3 is TGCGCCAGCAGCCAAGATGTGGGGGCGAGGGGCTACACCTTC.

The J gene is TRBJ1-2, the V gene TRBV3-1 (or the pseudogene TRBV3-2); 7 bases map to TRBD1. Germline assignment: CDR1 LGHDT and CDR2 YNNKEL (reference sequence). The V gene end was trimmed by 7 bases and the J gene end by 4 bases; junction bases not matched to a gene: 9. This CDR3 region has 14 residues. CDR3 sequence (DNA): TGTGCCAGCACCTCATACCGGGACAGCTATGGCTACACCTTC. Amino acid sequence: CASTSYRDSYGYTF.

This chain connects TRBV2 to TRBJ2-5; 9 bases agree with TRBD1. The CDR3 extends over 15 amino acids. Looked up from germline, CDR1 is SNHLY and CDR2 is FYNNEI. J was trimmed by 4 bases and V by 7 bases; bases with no gene match: 10. The DNA of the CDR3 is TGTGCCAGCACTAAGGACAGGGGAGGCACAGAGACCCAGTACTTC. Translating gives CASTKDRGGTETQYF.

This chain joins TRBV7-2 and TRBJ2-3; D may be TRBD2 (6 bases). The V and J ends lost 3 bases and 5 bases respectively, with 12 bases between them. Looked up from germline, CDR1 is SGHTA and CDR2 is FQGNSA. This CDR3 has 14 residues. The CDR3: CASSFGDSLDTQYF. The CDR3, as DNA: TGTGCCAGCAGCTTCGGGGACTCCTTAGATACGCAGTATTTT.

The gene calls are TRBV6-5 and TRBJ1-2; possibly TRBD1 for D (6 bases). The V end lost 1 base, the J end lost 4 bases, and 10 bases lay between the germline ends. The CDR3 has 14 residues. Germline loops: CDR1 MNHEY, CDR2 SVGAGI. The DNA of the CDR3 is TGTGCCAGCAGTTACTTGGACAGCCGCTATGGCTACACCTTC. It encodes CASSYLDSRYGYTF.

V gene TRBV18 combines with J gene TRBJ2-3, with D possibly being TRBD1 (6 bases). Germline V gives CDR1 KGHSH, CDR2 LQKENI. Deletions cut 6 bases from V and 2 bases from J, with 12 bases between. The CDR3 is 14 residues long. CDR3 nucleotide sequence: TGTGCCAGCTCGATCGGACAGATCACAGATACGCAGTATTTT. The encoded protein is CASSIGQITDTQYF.

The V gene is TRBV28, the J gene TRBJ1-2, with a weak D call TRBD1 (6 bases). Germline assignment: CDR1 MDHEN and CDR2 SYDVKM. The CDR3 consists of 12 residues. Trimming shortened V by 6 bases and J by 4 bases, and 9 bases separated the two germline ends. CDR3 region: CASSGQLYGYTF. For the CDR3, the DNA is TGTGCCAGCAGCGGACAGCTCTATGGCTACACCTTC.

This clone came up a few times. This chain joins TRBV18 and TRBJ2-5, with 9 bases fitting TRBD1. The CDR3 has 14 amino acids. The V and J ends lost 5 bases and 5 bases, in that order; junction bases with no gene match: 6. Germline CDR1 and CDR2: KGHSH and LQKENI. The CDR3 sequence is CASSTTGGKETQYF. CDR3 DNA sequence: TGTGCCAGCTCAACGACAGGGGGGAAGGAGACCCAGTACTTC. Complete variable domain (other parts from reference TRBV18 and TRBJ2-5): NAGVMQNPRHLVRRRGQEARLRCSPMKGHSHVYWYRQLPEEGLKFMVYLQKENIIDESGMPKERFSAEFPKEGPSILRIQQVVRGDSAAYFCASSTTGGKETQYFGPGTRLLVL.

The chain links TRBV28 to TRBJ1-2, with 9 bases aligning to TRBD1. This CDR3 contains 15 residues. Per germline, CDR1 MDHEN and CDR2 SYDVKM. The trim removed 5 bases at V and 4 bases at J, leaving 8 bases unmatched. The CDR3 spells CASSPHRGRIYGYTF. The CDR3, as DNA: TGTGCCAGCAGTCCGCACAGGGGGCGCATCTATGGCTACACCTTC.

This chain connects TRBV4-3 to TRBJ1-1, with D tentatively TRBD1 (5 bases). CDR1 is LGHNA and CDR2 is YSLEER in the germline V gene. The V end was cut by 1 base, the J end by 9 bases, with 12 bases between. The CDR3 has 13 residues. CDR3 sequence: CASSQVERGKAFF. The CDR3 coding sequence is TGCGCCAGCAGCCAAGTGGAAAGGGGCAAAGCTTTCTTT.

This chain links TRBV12-3 or TRBV12-4 with TRBJ1-2; tentative D call: TRBD1 (6 bases). CDR3 size: 12 residues. Trimming shortened V by 4 bases and J by 7 bases, and 10 bases separated the two germline ends. CDR3: CASSSTGIGYTF. CDR3 nucleotide sequence: TGTGCCAGCAGTTCTACAGGGATTGGCTACACCTTC.